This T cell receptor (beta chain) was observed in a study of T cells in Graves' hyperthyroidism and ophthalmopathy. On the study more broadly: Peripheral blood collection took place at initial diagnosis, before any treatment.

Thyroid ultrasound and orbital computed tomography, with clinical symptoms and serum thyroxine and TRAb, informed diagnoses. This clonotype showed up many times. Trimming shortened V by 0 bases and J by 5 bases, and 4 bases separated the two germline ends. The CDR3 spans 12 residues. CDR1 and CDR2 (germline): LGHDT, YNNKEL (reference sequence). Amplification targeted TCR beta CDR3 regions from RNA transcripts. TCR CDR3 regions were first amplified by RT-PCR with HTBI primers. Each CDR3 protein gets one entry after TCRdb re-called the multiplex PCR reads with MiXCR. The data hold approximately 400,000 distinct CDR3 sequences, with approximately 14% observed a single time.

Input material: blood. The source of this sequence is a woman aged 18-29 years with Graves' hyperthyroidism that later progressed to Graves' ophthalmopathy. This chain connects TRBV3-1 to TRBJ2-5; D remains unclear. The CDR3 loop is CASSQEVETQYF. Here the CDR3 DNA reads TGTGCCAGCAGCCAAGAGGTGGAGACCCAGTACTTC.